These T cell receptor beta chains were read from a single sample in a study of cytomegalovirus exposure and HLA in healthy donors. Using immunoSEQ multiplex PCR, the repertoire was profiled, and TCRdb retains in-frame clones only, with some absent. The data contain tens of thousands of clones, around three fifths of them singletons. Input material: PBMCs. Every receptor here comes from a woman aged 50 to 60 in good health and CMV-seropositive. Both conserved end residues are part of each CDR3. Each record gives: V gene, J gene, D gene, clone size, CDR3 DNA, CDR3 protein. A D gene is named only where the DNA matches it firmly. Clone size appears in some rows only: once, few, many, or a class for an expanded clone.

TRBV6-1,TRBJ1-2,TRBD1,once,TGTGCCAGCCACGGACAGGCCCTCTATGGCTACACCTTC,CASHGQALYGYTF
TRBV5-1,TRBJ1-5,TRBD1,few,TGCGCCAGCAGCGCCGGGACAGGGACGTTAAATCAGCCCCAGCATTTT,CASSAGTGTLNQPQHF
TRBV7-2,TRBJ2-1,TRBD2,.,TGTGCCAGCAGCGATGCGGGGGGGCCGAACAATGAGCAGTTCTTC,CASSDAGGPNNEQFF
TRBV5-6,TRBJ1-4,.,.,TGTGCCAGCAGTTGGTACACCGGGGAAAAACTGTTTTTT,CASSWYTGEKLFF
TRBV30,TRBJ1-5,.,few,TGTGCCTGGAGTGTGCCCTTCGGGGATTCCAATCAGCCCCAGCATTTT,CAWSVPFGDSNQPQHF
TRBV7-2,TRBJ2-1,.,once,TGTGCCAGCACCCCAGGACAGTACAATGAGCAGTTCTTC,CASTPGQYNEQFF
TRBV27,TRBJ2-1,TRBD2,.,TGTGCCAGCAGAGGGACTAGCGCCTACAATGAGCAGTTCTTC,CASRGTSAYNEQFF
TRBV19,TRBJ1-1,TRBD1,once,TGTGCCAGTACACATACAGGGGTCGGGACTGAAGCTTTCTTT,CASTHTGVGTEAFF
TRBV19,TRBJ1-2,TRBD1,few,TGTGCCAGTAGTACCACCCGACAGGGGGTCTATGGCTACACCTTC,CASSTTRQGVYGYTF
TRBV18,TRBJ2-1,TRBD2,few,TGTGCCAGCTCACCGCTACTAGCGGGGGTCAACAATGAGCAGTTCTTC,CASSPLLAGVNNEQFF
TRBV5-4,TRBJ2-5,.,.,TGTGCCAGCAGTCCCGGACAGCACCAAGAGACCCAGTACTTC,CASSPGQHQETQYF
TRBV7-8,TRBJ1-1,.,.,TGTGCCAGCAGCGGAGGACTGCTTATGAACACTGAAGCTTTCTTT,CASSGGLLMNTEAFF
TRBV5-1,TRBJ2-5,TRBD1,.,TGCGCCAGCAAACAGGGGCCCCGAGAGACCCAGTACTTC,CASKQGPRETQYF
TRBV6-5,TRBJ1-1,TRBD1,.,TGTGCCAGCAGTTCATACGGACAGGGGGCGTCTGAAGCTTTCTTT,CASSSYGQGASEAFF
TRBV18,TRBJ1-1,TRBD1,.,TGTGCCAGCTCAGAGGGACAGCTCTTCATGAACACTGAAGCTTTCTTT,CASSEGQLFMNTEAFF
TRBV5-1,TRBJ2-2,TRBD1,once,TGCGCCAGCAGTTCCGGACAGGGGAACACCGGGGAGCTGTTTTTT,CASSSGQGNTGELFF
TRBV5-1,TRBJ2-2,TRBD1,.,TGCGCCAGCAGCCAGGGACCGGGACAGGGCGCCGGGGAGCTGTTTTTT,CASSQGPGQGAGELFF
TRBV6-5,TRBJ1-5,.,few,TGTGCCAGGAGAAGACAGGAGACTCAGCCCCAGCATTTT,CARRRQETQPQHF
TRBV11-2,TRBJ1-2,TRBD1,once,TGTGCCAGCAGCCAGGACAGGGTCTTCTATGGCTACACCTTC,CASSQDRVFYGYTF
TRBV5-1,TRBJ1-4,TRBD1,.,TGCGCCAGCAGCTTGGGACAGGGGAATGAAAAACTGTTTTTT,CASSLGQGNEKLFF
TRBV6-5,TRBJ2-3,TRBD2,.,TGTGCCAGCAGTCCACGAGCGGGGGGCACAGATACGCAGTATTTT,CASSPRAGGTDTQYF
TRBV27,TRBJ2-2,.,few,TGTGCCACTTACAGGGTTGGCACCGGGGAGCTGTTTTTT,CATYRVGTGELFF
TRBV28,TRBJ1-6,.,.,TGTGCCAGCAGTTCCGGGACACCATCTTCGGCCCTCCACTTT,CASSSGTPSSALHF
TRBV5-1,TRBJ1-3,.,.,TGCGCCAGCAGCTTACCTAGTACAGCGGGAGGAAACACCATATATTTT,CASSLPSTAGGNTIYF
TRBV27,TRBJ1-1,.,.,TGTGCCAGCAGTTTACAGTTAACCATGAACACTGAAGCTTTCTTT,CASSLQLTMNTEAFF
TRBV4-3,TRBJ2-5,TRBD1,.,TGCGCCAGCAGCCACAGACAGGGGGCAGGAGAGACCCAGTACTTC,CASSHRQGAGETQYF
TRBV19,TRBJ1-5,TRBD1,.,TGTGCCAGTAGCAGAGGGACAGGGATAGGTCAGCCCCAGCATTTT,CASSRGTGIGQPQHF
TRBV30,TRBJ1-3,.,.,TGTGCCTGGGGGGGGTATGGAAACACCATATATTTT,CAWGGYGNTIYF
TRBV30,TRBJ1-2,TRBD1,.,TGTGCCTGGAGCAGGGGGTACAACTATGGCTACACCTTC,CAWSRGYNYGYTF
TRBV4-2,TRBJ2-3,TRBD2,.,TGTGCCAGCAGCCAAGATTTCCAGCGGGGGAGCACAGATACGCAGTATTTT,CASSQDFQRGSTDTQYF
TRBV10-1,TRBJ2-7,TRBD2,once,TGCGCCAGCAGTGAAATAGCGGGGTCCTACGAGCAGTACTTC,CASSEIAGSYEQYF
TRBV18,TRBJ2-7,TRBD1,.,TGTGCCAGCTCGGGCGGACAGGGGGCTGGCTACGAGCAGTACTTC,CASSGGQGAGYEQYF
TRBV2,TRBJ2-3,TRBD2,few,TGTGCCAGCAGTGCCCTACGGGGGGGCACAGATACGCAGTATTTT,CASSALRGGTDTQYF
TRBV29-1,TRBJ2-2,.,.,TGCAGCGCTATGGGGGGGAACACCGGGGAGCTGTTTTTT,CSAMGGNTGELFF
TRBV5-1,TRBJ2-1,TRBD2,few,TGCGCCAGCAGCCAGGGTGGGACTAGCGGGGCCAATGAGCAGTTCTTC,CASSQGGTSGANEQFF
TRBV6-1,TRBJ1-6,TRBD1,.,TGTGCCAGCAGTCTACAGGGGAATAATTCACCCCTCCACTTT,CASSLQGNNSPLHF
TRBV11-3,TRBJ2-7,.,.,TGTGCCAGCAGCTTAGGGACTGTCAACGAGCAGTACTTC,CASSLGTVNEQYF
TRBV5-1,TRBJ2-2,TRBD2,.,TGCGCCAGCAGCTTTGGGCCTCGGGGGGGCGGGGAGCTGTTTTTT,CASSFGPRGGGELFF
TRBV19,TRBJ2-3,TRBD2,.,TGTGCCAGTAGTGTCCCACTAGCGGGGGGCGCAGATACGCAGTATTTT,CASSVPLAGGADTQYF
TRBV28,TRBJ1-1,.,.,TGTGCCAGCATATGGCAGAACACTGAAGCTTTCTTT,CASIWQNTEAFF
TRBV6-1,TRBJ2-7,TRBD1,once,TGTGCCAGCCAGGGACAGGGGGCCGACTACGAGCAGTACTTC,CASQGQGADYEQYF
TRBV28,TRBJ2-3,.,few,TGTGCCAGCAGCCTTACAGATACGCAGTATTTT,CASSLTDTQYF